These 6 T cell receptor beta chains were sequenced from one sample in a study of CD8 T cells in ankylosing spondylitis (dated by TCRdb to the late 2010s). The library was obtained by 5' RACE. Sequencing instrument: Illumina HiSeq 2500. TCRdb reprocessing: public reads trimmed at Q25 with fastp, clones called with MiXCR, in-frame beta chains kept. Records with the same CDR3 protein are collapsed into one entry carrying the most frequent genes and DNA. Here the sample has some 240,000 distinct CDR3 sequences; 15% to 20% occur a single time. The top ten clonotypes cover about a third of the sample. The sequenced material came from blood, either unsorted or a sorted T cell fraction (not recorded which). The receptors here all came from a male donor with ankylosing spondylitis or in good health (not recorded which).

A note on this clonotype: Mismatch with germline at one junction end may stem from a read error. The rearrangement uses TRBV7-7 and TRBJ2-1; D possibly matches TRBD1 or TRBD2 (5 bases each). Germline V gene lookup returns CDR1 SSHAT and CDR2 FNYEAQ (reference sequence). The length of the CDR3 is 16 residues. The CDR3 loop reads CASSLSPGTAYNEQFF. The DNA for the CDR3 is TGTGCTAGCAGCCTCTCGCCCGGGACGGCCTACAATGAGCAGTTCTTC.

The CDR3 DNA is TGTGCCAGCAGCTTCGGAGATTATTCCTACGAGCAGTACTTC. Protein product: CASSFGDYSYEQYF. V gene TRBV11-2 combines with J gene TRBJ2-7, with D uncertain. The CDR3 is 14 amino acids. With 3 bases removed from V and 1 base from J, the gap between germline ends came to 10 bases. Germline V CDR1 and CDR2: SGHAT, FQNNGV. The whole variable domain, remainder taken from reference TRBV11-2 and TRBJ2-7, is EAGVAQSPRYKIIEKRQSVAFWCNPISGHATLYWYQQILGQGPKLLIQFQNNGVVDDSQLPKDRFSAERLKGVDSTLKIQPAKLEDSAVYLCASSFGDYSYEQYFGPGTRLTVT.

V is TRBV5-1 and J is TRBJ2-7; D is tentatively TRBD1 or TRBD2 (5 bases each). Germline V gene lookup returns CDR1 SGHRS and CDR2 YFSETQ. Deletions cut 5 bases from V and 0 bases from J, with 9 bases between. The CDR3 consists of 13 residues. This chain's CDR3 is CASRWDHSYEQYF. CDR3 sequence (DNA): TGCGCCAGCAGGTGGGACCACTCCTACGAGCAGTACTTC.

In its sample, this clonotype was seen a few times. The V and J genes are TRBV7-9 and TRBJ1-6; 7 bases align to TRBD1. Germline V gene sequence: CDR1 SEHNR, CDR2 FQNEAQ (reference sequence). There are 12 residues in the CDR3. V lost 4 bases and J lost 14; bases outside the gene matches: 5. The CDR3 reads CASSSGQLTLHF. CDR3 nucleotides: TGTGCCAGCAGCTCGGGACAGCTTACCCTCCACTTT.

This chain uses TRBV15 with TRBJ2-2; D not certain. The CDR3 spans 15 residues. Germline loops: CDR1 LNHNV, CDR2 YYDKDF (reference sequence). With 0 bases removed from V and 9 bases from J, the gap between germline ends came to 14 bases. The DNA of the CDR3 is TGTGCCACCAGCAGAGATGGCAGCCTTGGACGGGAGCTGTTTTTT. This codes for CATSRDGSLGRELFF.

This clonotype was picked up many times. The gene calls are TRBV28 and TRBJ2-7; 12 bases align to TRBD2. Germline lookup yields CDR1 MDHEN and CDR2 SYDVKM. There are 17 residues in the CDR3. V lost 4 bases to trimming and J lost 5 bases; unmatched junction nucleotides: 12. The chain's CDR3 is CASSSRLAGVPVDEQYF. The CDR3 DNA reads TGTGCCAGCAGTTCCCGACTAGCGGGAGTCCCGGTTGACGAGCAGTACTTC.